The T cell receptor beta chain under discussion was sequenced for a study of CD8 T cells in Susac syndrome (dated by TCRdb to about 2019). For the wider study: Of the Susac syndrome patients who were sequenced, 8 or 9 were in clinical remission while roughly 6 had clinically active disease. At blood withdrawal, Susac syndrome patients were therapy-naive, treated with corticosteroids (with IVIg additionally given to some), or treated with IVIg alone. The study used repertoire sequencing to test whether antigen drove CD8+ T cell activation and differentiation in Susac syndrome.

RNA was extracted with the RNeasy kit and about 0.5 to 1 ug was reverse transcribed using random hexamers. The immunoSEQ multiplex PCR assay, covering 54 Vbeta and 13 Jbeta segments, was used to amplify TCR beta CDR3 regions. To correct PCR amplification bias, a synthetic template baseline was used for both primer optimization and computational correction. In the paper's pipeline: Reads were assigned to V, D and J genes according to IMGT and analyzed in immunoSEQ Analyzer, with only productive sequences retained. Clonality was calculated as one minus the Shannon entropy normalized by log2 of the number of productive unique sequences. For each patient and control, public and private clones were evaluated within the 100 most prevalent clones. Susac-specific clones were defined as absent from healthy and MS cohorts, approximately 1,000 published viral clones and other ImmuneACCESS disease sequences. The raw public reads went through TCRdb reprocessing: fastp at Q25, MiXCR clone calling, in-frame beta chains kept. Each CDR3 protein gets just one entry, which takes the most common genes and DNA from the rows behind it. The V and J calls follow TCRdb's processing rather than the paper's. The sample table shows roughly 200,000 distinct CDR3 sequences, and 94% are seen once. The top ten constitute 0.12% of the sample.

Peripheral blood CD8+ and CD4+ T cells from healthy donors, Susac syndrome patients and multiple sclerosis patients were profiled by high-throughput TCR beta sequencing. The Susac syndrome patients fulfilled recently defined diagnostic criteria for definite or probable disease. CD8+ TEMRA cells were enriched by FACS, while bulk CD8+ and CD4+ T cells were purified by magnetic negative isolation. Blood was collected in EDTA tubes and processed within 24 hours, with PBMCs isolated through density gradient centrifugation. PBMCs intended for TCR sequencing were cryopreserved in liquid nitrogen and thawed later in a water bath at 37 degrees C. The sorted or isolated CD4+, CD8+ and CD8+ TEMRA cells reached a purity of at least 90%. Germline trimming: 4 bases from V, 4 bases from J; junction bases outside gene matches: 3. The CDR3 has 13 amino acids, counting the end cysteine and phenylalanine. Only CDR3 DNA remains: 39 bases, in frame from the first base. Sequences SEHNR (CDR1) and FQNEAQ (CDR2) are obtained from the germline V gene (reference sequence).

Remarks on this clonotype: The clone's antigen remains unknown. Base qualities were left out, and no much larger clone turns up one base away.

The investigation overall reported the following: In patients with Susac syndrome, the CD4+ T cell repertoire showed no detectable clonal expansion. The number of individuals in the TCR sequencing and HLA analysis was recognized as being relatively small.

What was sequenced was CD4+ T cells from PBMCs. This TCR came from a human donor with Susac syndrome. The chain links TRBV7-9 with TRBJ1-1; TRBD1 lines up with 7 middle nucleotides. CDR3 region: CASSSTGTTEAFF. At the DNA level, the sequence is TGTGCCAGCAGCTCGACAGGGACCACTGAAGCTTTCTTT.